This section outlines one T cell receptor beta chain sequence together with its context. The antigen is undetermined. This entry is derived from a study of T cell responses to AZD1222 COVID-19 vaccine. Study conclusions and caveats: White British donors predominated, females outnumbered males, and clonal diversity was possibly underestimated. The CD4 TCRs associated with vaccination extended across spike and predominated at 160-218 and 743-854.

The CDR3 is 14 amino acids. V lost 3 bases to trimming and J lost 8 bases; unmatched junction nucleotides: 6. Germline V gives CDR1 GTSNPN, CDR2 SVGIG (reference sequence). Clones were sequenced by immunoSEQ multiplex PCR, and TCRdb holds only the in-frame ones, with some missing. The data include under 150,000 clones; the top ten clones carry around 2.2%. The TCR comes from an adult in good health. Sequencing input: peripheral blood. The V gene is TRBV30, the J gene TRBJ1-4, with 10 bases fitting TRBD1. The CDR3 loop is CAWRPGTGVEKLFF. The CDR3, as DNA: TGTGCCTGGAGGCCAGGGACAGGGGTCGAAAAACTGTTTTTT.